Sequencing of this T cell receptor beta chain was carried out in a study of TIL therapy for anti-PD-1-resistant metastatic lung cancer. As concerns this clone: The junction and the germline gene differ at one end; a read error may be behind it.

The immunoSEQ assay was v3. Libraries were prepared by immunoSEQ multiplex PCR; TCRdb keeps only in-frame clonotypes and omits some of them. This sample yields about 6,400 clones, of which approximately 63% are seen a single time; around 5.7% belongs to the top ten. The CDR3 extends over 13 amino acids. Germline-derived CDR1 and CDR2 are MNHEY and SMNVEV (reference sequence). Regarding time point: pre-treatment sample, taken before nivolumab and TIL therapy. The tumor samples were excised metastases, mostly pleural nodules or supraclavicular lymph nodes. Stage 4 NSCLC adults joined between 2017 and January 2020.

The source is a person aged 25-80 years with non-small cell lung cancer. The V gene is TRBV27, the J gene TRBJ2-5; D gene ambiguous. The specimen comprised tumor tissue, sampled at baseline. CDR3 sequence reads: CASSLSPKEAQYF. For the CDR3, the DNA is TGTGCCAGCAGTTTATCCCCGAAAGAGGCCCAGTACTTC.